One sample yielded the 8 T cell receptor beta chains listed below, sequenced in a study of human T cells and chemical hapten exposure. One entry per CDR3 protein results from TCRdb running MiXCR on the RACE reads. The sample carries tens of thousands of distinct CDR3 sequences, over 7.5% recorded once. Time point of the sample: patch test 3, about 24 weeks after DPC sensitization. Described treatment: therapeutic diphenylcyclopropenone sensitization with weekly scalp DPC. From whole blood left unfractionated, total RNA was extracted. Specimen: whole blood, collected in connection with sensitization to the hapten diphenylcyclopropenone (DPC). These receptors all stem from a man in his fifties with alopecia areata. Some clones in this sample may be carry-over from other donors' samples.

In this sample, this clonotype turned up many times. The V and J genes are TRBV7-2 and TRBJ2-7; D may match TRBD1 or TRBD2 (5 bases each). Germline CDR1 and CDR2: SGHTA and FQGNSA. Deletions cut 4 bases from V and 0 bases from J, with 10 bases between. The CDR3 extends over 14 amino acids. The CDR3 is CASSSPGASYEQYF. In nucleotides, the CDR3 is TGTGCCAGCAGCTCCCCCGGGGCCTCCTACGAGCAGTACTTC.

This clonotype showed up many times. This CDR3 is CASSSPNAGANVLTF. CDR3 nucleotides: TGTGCCAGCAGTTCCCCCAACGCTGGGGCCAACGTCCTGACTTTC. The chain uses TRBV6-2 or TRBV6-3 and TRBJ2-6, with D hard to call. V lost 4 bases and J lost 2, with 9 bases in between. The CDR3 runs 15 residues. From germline, CDR1 is MNHEY and CDR2 SVGEGT.

In its sample, this clonotype was seen a few times. The chain has TRBV20-1 and TRBJ1-6; 7 bases are a match to TRBD1. The CDR3 totals 14 residues. Trimming cost V 0 bases and J 14 bases; bases outside gene matches: 10. In germline, CDR1 is DFQATT, CDR2 SNEGSKA (reference sequence). CDR3 loop: CSARDWGQLGTLHF. The CDR3 nucleotides are TGCAGTGCTAGAGATTGGGGACAGTTGGGGACCCTCCACTTT.

This clonotype turned up a few times. CDR3 sequence reads: CSVASPGGYEQYF. The CDR3 DNA is TGCAGCGTTGCCTCGCCAGGGGGGTACGAGCAGTACTTC. This chain connects TRBV29-1 to TRBJ2-7; maybe TRBD1 (7 bases). The V gene lost 4 bases and the J gene lost 4 bases, with 14 bases spanning the gap. Germline CDR1 SQVTM, CDR2 ANQGSEA. This CDR3 contains 13 residues.

The chain carries TRBV6-2 or TRBV6-3 and TRBJ2-7; 9 nucleotides agree with TRBD1. In germline, CDR1 is MNHEY, CDR2 SVGEGT. J gave up 0 bases and V 6 bases, and 6 bases lay outside the gene matches. The CDR3 loop spans 15 amino acids. The CDR3 sequence: CASRETGQGSYEQYF. The CDR3 nucleotides are TGTGCCAGCAGAGAGACGGGACAGGGCTCCTACGAGCAGTACTTC.

The rearrangement links TRBV7-2 to TRBJ2-1; possibly TRBD2 for D (5 bases). V lost 3 bases, J lost 5 bases, and 11 bases lay in between. The CDR3 runs 14 residues. CDR1 is SGHTA, CDR2 FQGNSA, per germline. CDR3 loop: CASSFDRDNNEQFF. In DNA form, the CDR3 reads TGTGCCAGCAGCTTTGATCGGGATAACAATGAGCAGTTCTTC.

The chain couples TRBV13 to TRBJ1-5; D call uncertain. V lost 4 bases, J lost 1 base, and 8 bases lay in between. This CDR3 has 14 residues. Germline-derived CDR1 and CDR2 are PRHDT and FYEKMQ (reference sequence). The CDR3 loop reads CASSSGLSNQPQHF. The CDR3 coding sequence is TGTGCCAGCAGCTCTGGACTGAGCAATCAGCCCCAGCATTTT.

The sample holds many counts of this clonotype. The chain recombines TRBV28 with TRBJ2-7, with D perhaps matching TRBD1 (5 bases). V was pared by 3 bases and J by 4 bases, with 7 bases between. Germline V gene lookup returns CDR1 MDHEN and CDR2 SYDVKM. The CDR3 totals 12 residues. In nucleotides, the CDR3 is TGTGCCAGCAGTTTTGGGGCTTACGAGCAGTACTTC. This sequence encodes CASSFGAYEQYF. The whole variable domain, filled in from reference TRBV28 and TRBJ2-7, reads DVKVTQSSRYLVKRTGEKVFLECVQDMDHENMFWYRQDPGLGLRLIYFSYDVKMKEKGDIPEGYSVSREKKERFSLILESASTNQTSMYLCASSFGAYEQYFGPGTRLTVT.